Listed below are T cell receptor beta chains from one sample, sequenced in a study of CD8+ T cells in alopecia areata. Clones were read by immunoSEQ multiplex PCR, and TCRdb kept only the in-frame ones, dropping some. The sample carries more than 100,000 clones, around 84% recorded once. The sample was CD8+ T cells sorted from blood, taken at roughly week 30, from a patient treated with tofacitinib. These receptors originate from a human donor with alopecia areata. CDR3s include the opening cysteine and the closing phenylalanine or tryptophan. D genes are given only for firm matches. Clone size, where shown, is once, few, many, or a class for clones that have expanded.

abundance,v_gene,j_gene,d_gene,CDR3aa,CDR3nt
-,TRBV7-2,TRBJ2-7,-,CASSPPEAHEQYF,TGTGCCAGCAGCCCGCCTGAGGCCCACGAGCAGTACTTC
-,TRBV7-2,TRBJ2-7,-,CASSPSGLGAYEQYF,TGTGCCAGCAGCCCCTCTGGGCTGGGCGCCTACGAGCAGTACTTC
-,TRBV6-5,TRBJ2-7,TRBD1,CASSYSDREREQYF,TGTGCCAGCAGTTACTCGGACAGGGAGAGGGAGCAGTACTTC
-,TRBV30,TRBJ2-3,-,CAWSAPGGTPPDTQYF,TGTGCCTGGAGCGCTCCCGGTGGGACACCTCCCGATACGCAGTATTTT
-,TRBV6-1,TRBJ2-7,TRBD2,CAVWDREDYEQYF,TGTGCCGTCTGGGATCGGGAGGACTACGAGCAGTACTTC
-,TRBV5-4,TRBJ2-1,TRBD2,CASSGSSYNEQFF,TGTGCCAGTAGCGGGAGCTCCTACAATGAGCAGTTCTTC
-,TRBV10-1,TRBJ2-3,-,CASSLPETDEDTQYF,TGCGCCAGCAGCCTACCTGAGACAGATGAAGATACGCAGTATTTT
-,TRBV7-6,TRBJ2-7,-,CASSLGSSPVYEQYF,TGTGCCAGCAGCTTAGGCTCGAGCCCAGTCTACGAGCAGTACTTC
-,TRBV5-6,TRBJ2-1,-,CASSEGRSSYNEQFF,TGTGCCAGCAGCGAGGGACGGAGCTCCTACAATGAGCAGTTCTTC
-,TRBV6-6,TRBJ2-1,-,CASSYPTNEQFF,TGTGCCAGCAGTTACCCGACCAATGAGCAGTTCTTC
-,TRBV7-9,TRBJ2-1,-,CASSKLKGSGNEQFF,TGTGCCAGCAGCAAATTAAAGGGCTCGGGCAATGAGCAGTTCTTC
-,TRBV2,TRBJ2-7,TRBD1,CASGRTGYDEQYF,TGTGCCAGCGGGAGGACAGGGTACGACGAGCAGTACTTC
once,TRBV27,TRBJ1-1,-,CASSRGWGNTEAFF,TGTGCCAGCAGTCGGGGGTGGGGCAACACTGAAGCTTTCTTT
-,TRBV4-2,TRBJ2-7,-,CASSQEGSVNYEQYF,TGTGCCAGCAGCCAAGAGGGTAGCGTCAACTACGAGCAGTACTTC
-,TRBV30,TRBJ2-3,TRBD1,CASTTGGSTDTQYF,TGTGCCTCCACTACAGGGGGCTCCACAGATACGCAGTATTTT
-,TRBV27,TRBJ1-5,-,CASRMGGGSNQPQHF,TGTGCCAGCAGAATGGGGGGAGGGAGCAATCAGCCCCAGCATTTT
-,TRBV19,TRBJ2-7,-,CASSGPSDEQYF,TGTGCCAGTAGTGGCCCGTCGGACGAGCAGTACTTC
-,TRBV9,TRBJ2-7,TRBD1,CASSVGQGAYEQYF,TGTGCCAGCAGCGTAGGCCAGGGGGCCTACGAGCAGTACTTC
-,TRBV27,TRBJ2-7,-,CASSLRQGAYEQYF,TGTGCCAGCAGTTTAAGGCAGGGAGCCTACGAGCAGTACTTC
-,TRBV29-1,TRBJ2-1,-,CSVVGDKGWGEQFF,TGCAGCGTTGTAGGGGACAAGGGTTGGGGTGAGCAGTTCTTC
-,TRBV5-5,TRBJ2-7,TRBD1,CASSRGQETSGQYF,TGTGCCAGCAGCAGGGGACAGGAGACCTCTGGGCAGTACTTC
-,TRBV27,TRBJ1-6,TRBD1,CASSSGTGTGSGSPLHF,TGTGCCAGCAGTTCAGGGACCGGGACAGGGAGTGGTTCACCCCTCCACTTT
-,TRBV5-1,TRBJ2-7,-,CASSYTGSSYEQYF,TGCGCCAGCAGCTATACAGGTAGCTCCTACGAGCAGTACTTC
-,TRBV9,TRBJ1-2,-,CASSDRVDGYTF,TGTGCCAGCAGCGACAGGGTGGATGGCTACACCTTC
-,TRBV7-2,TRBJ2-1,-,CASSLAGAAYNEQFF,TGTGCCAGCAGCTTAGCGGGAGCTGCCTACAATGAGCAGTTCTTC
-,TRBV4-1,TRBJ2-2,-,CASSQVSGTGELFF,TGCGCCAGCAGCCAAGTTAGCGGCACCGGGGAGCTGTTTTTT
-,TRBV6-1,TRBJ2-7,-,CASFSEQETYEQYF,TGTGCCAGCTTCTCAGAACAGGAGACCTACGAGCAGTACTTC
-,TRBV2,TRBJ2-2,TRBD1,CASKNSRGRGLTGELFF,TGTGCCAGCAAGAACTCCCGGGGCAGGGGGCTTACCGGGGAGCTGTTTTTT
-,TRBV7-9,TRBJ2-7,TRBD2,CASSPGLAGDEQYF,TGTGCCAGCAGCCCGGGACTAGCGGGAGACGAGCAGTACTTC
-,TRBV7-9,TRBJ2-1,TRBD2,CASSRLAGDDEQFF,TGTGCCAGCAGCCGACTAGCGGGAGACGATGAGCAGTTCTTC
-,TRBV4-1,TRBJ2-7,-,CASSQSAASSYEQYF,TGCGCCAGCAGTCAGAGCGCAGCGAGCTCGTACGAGCAGTACTTC
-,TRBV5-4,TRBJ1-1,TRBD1,CASSLWGRGYENTEAFF,TGTGCCAGCAGCTTATGGGGCAGGGGGTACGAGAACACTGAAGCTTTCTTT
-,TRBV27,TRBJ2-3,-,CASSLVHTDTQYF,TGTGCCAGCAGTTTGGTCCACACAGATACGCAGTATTTT
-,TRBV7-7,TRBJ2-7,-,CASSLAAYEEQYF,TGTGCTAGCAGCTTAGCAGCTTACGAGGAGCAGTACTTC
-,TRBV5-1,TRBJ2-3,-,CASSPPDTDTQYF,TGCGCCAGCAGCCCCCCTGACACAGATACGCAGTATTTT
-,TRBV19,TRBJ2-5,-,CASSPRQELETQYF,TGTGCCAGTAGTCCCCGACAGGAGTTGGAGACCCAGTACTTC
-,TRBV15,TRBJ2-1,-,CATRTDSYNEQFF,TGTGCCACCCGGACTGATTCCTACAATGAGCAGTTCTTC
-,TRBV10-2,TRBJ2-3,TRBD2,CASSDSGGLDTQYF,TGCGCCAGCAGTGACAGCGGGGGTTTAGATACGCAGTATTTT
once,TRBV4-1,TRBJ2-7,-,CASSQGTGDYEQYF,TGCGCCAGCAGCCAAGGTACGGGAGACTACGAGCAGTACTTC
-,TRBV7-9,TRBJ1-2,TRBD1,CASSSGQKNYGYTF,TGTGCCAGCAGCTCGGGACAGAAAAACTATGGCTACACCTTC
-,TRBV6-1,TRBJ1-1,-,CASSERNRVQAEAFF,TGTGCCAGCAGTGAGAGGAACAGGGTTCAGGCTGAAGCTTTCTTT
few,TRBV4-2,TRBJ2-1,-,CASSQDSTAAYNEQFF,TGTGCCAGCAGCCAAGATTCAACCGCGGCCTACAATGAGCAGTTCTTC
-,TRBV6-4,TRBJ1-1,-,CASITGSNTEAFF,TGTGCCAGCATAACAGGCAGTAACACTGAAGCTTTCTTT
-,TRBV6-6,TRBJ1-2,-,CATRTGEGYTF,TGTGCCACCCGTACGGGGGAAGGCTACACCTTC
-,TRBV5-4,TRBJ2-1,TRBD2,CASSLSGGEQFF,TGTGCCAGCAGCCTTAGCGGGGGAGAGCAGTTCTTC
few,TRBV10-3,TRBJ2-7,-,CAISDFTYEQYF,TGTGCCATCAGCGACTTTACCTACGAGCAGTACTTC
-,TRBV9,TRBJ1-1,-,CASSVGGVNTEAFF,TGTGCCAGCAGCGTAGGGGGTGTGAACACTGAAGCTTTCTTT
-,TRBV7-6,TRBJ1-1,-,CASSRVGGLITEAFF,TGTGCCAGCAGCAGAGTAGGGGGGTTGATCACTGAAGCTTTCTTT
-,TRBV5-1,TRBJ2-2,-,CASSLLLADTGELFF,TGCGCCAGCAGCTTGCTACTAGCTGACACCGGGGAGCTGTTTTTT
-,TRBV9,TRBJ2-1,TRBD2,CASSDKTSGGAFSSYNEQFF,TGTGCCAGCAGCGACAAAACTAGCGGGGGGGCCTTTAGCTCCTACAATGAGCAGTTCTTC
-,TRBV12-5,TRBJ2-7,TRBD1,CASGFTGAPYEQYF,TGTGCTAGTGGTTTCACAGGGGCACCCTACGAGCAGTACTTC
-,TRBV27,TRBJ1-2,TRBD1,CASSYPGGQGYTF,TGTGCCAGCAGTTATCCAGGGGGACAGGGCTACACCTTC
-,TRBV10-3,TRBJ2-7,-,CAITPEGAYEQYF,TGTGCCATCACCCCGGAGGGGGCCTACGAGCAGTACTTC
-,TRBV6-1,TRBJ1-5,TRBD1,CASSVEDRGFQPQHF,TGTGCCAGCAGTGTAGAGGACAGGGGATTTCAGCCCCAGCATTTT
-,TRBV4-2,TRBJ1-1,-,CASKADRNMNTEAFF,TGTGCCAGCAAGGCGGACAGAAACATGAACACTGAAGCTTTCTTT
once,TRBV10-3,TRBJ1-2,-,CAISEVYSRGLSYGYTF,TGTGCCATCAGTGAGGTTTATTCGCGGGGGTTGAGCTATGGCTACACCTTC
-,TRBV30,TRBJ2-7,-,CAWRTASYEQYF,TGTGCCTGGAGGACAGCCTCCTACGAGCAGTACTTC
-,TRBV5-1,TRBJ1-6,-,CASSLGDGSYNSPLHF,TGCGCCAGCAGCTTGGGCGACGGCTCCTATAATTCACCCCTCCACTTT
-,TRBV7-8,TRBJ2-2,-,CASSSGWGTGELFF,TGTGCCAGCAGCTCGGGTTGGGGTACCGGGGAGCTGTTTTTT
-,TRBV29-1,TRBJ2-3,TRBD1,CSVEGGADRATDTQYF,TGCAGCGTTGAAGGGGGGGCGGACAGGGCCACAGATACGCAGTATTTT